This TCR beta chain comes out of a study of cytomegalovirus exposure and HLA in healthy donors. The study ran its PCR with 60 Vbeta and 13 Jbeta primers. Data came from immunoSEQ multiplex PCR; TCRdb stores just in-frame clones and leaves some out. The repertoire consists of 74,000 or so clones, with around 80% occurring once and the leading ten covering 2.5% to 3.5%. The receptor comes from a man aged 45-60 years in good health and CMV-seropositive. Sample: PBMCs.

CDR3 residues: CASSYGKQGADQPQHF. The CDR3, as DNA: TGTGCCAGCAGTTACGGCAAACAGGGGGCTGATCAGCCCCAGCATTTT. The chain carries TRBV28 and TRBJ1-5; 9 positions match TRBD1. CDR1 and CDR2 from the germline V gene are MDHEN and SYDVKM. Losses at the gene ends were 4 bases for V and 5 bases for J; bases not matched to a gene: 9. The CDR3 spans 16 residues.